Listed here is a single T cell receptor beta chain. This clonotype was observed a few times. Its antigen is currently not known. No clone much larger than this one lies a single base away; base qualities are absent. The data stem from a study of T-cell memory formation after mild COVID-19 (dated by TCRdb to about 2021). Regarding the research as a whole: Most TCR sequence clusters were specific to one of the two donors. Two young, previously healthy adult volunteers, one female and one male, were included in the cohort. In a couple of donors, T-cell clones that expanded and contracted after mild COVID-19 were followed by sequencing TCRalpha and TCRbeta repertoires longitudinally.

Including the terminal cysteine and phenylalanine, the CDR3 comprises 15 residues. The DNA shown is the 45-base CDR3, in frame from base 1. The germline V gene provides CDR1 SGHRS and CDR2 YFSETQ. V is trimmed back by 4 bases and J by 1 base, and the junction contains 6 bases that no gene match accounts for. General conclusions and limits of the study: Clones that contracted from day 15 to 85 showed balanced CD4/CD8 phenotypes, whereas a second wave of clones that expanded from day 15 to 37 leaned towards CD4+. The second-wave clones that peaked on day 37 were not confirmed to be SARS-CoV-2 specific. Contracting CD4+ clones turned up mainly in the CM and EM memory subsets, whereas EMRA was where CD8+ clones were enriched. Some responding clones were found in pre-infection memory, which suggests that pre-existing cross-reactive memory T cells took part in the SARS-CoV-2 response. The study covered only two mild cases, and larger cohorts including severe cases with pre-infection samples were considered necessary.

TCRdb records Illumina NovaSeq 6000 as the sequencer. TCRalpha and TCRbeta cDNA libraries were constructed by 5'RACE with constant-segment primers, with sample barcodes and unique molecular identifiers being introduced. RNA was extracted from every sample with Trizol reagent. Libraries were amplified in two PCR steps, with a second sample barcode and Illumina TruSeq adapters added in the second step. Sequencing of the libraries was done on an Illumina NovaSeq, producing 2 x 150 bp paired-end reads. On the authors' methods: The reads were demultiplexed and collapsed into UMI-guided consensus sequences using migec v1.2.7. With mixcr v2.1.11, UMI consensuses were aligned to TRA and TRB V and J templates and assembled into clonotypes. A clonotype was counted as expanded or contracted only if both edgeR and NoisET called the change significant, with noise models trained on biological replicates. edgeR calls used a false discovery rate-adjusted p below 0.01 and a log2 fold-change threshold of 1. PCA with hierarchical clustering of max-normalized trajectories of the 1000 most abundant clonotypes was used as exploratory dynamics analysis. Each responding clone was given a CD4 or CD8 phenotype based on the CD4+ and CD8+ repertoires, which had been sequenced separately. In TCRdb, the public reads were trimmed at Q25 with fastp and aligned with MiXCR, with productive beta chains retained. Every CDR3 protein is listed once, alongside the most common genes and DNA of its rows. What appears here as the V and J calls and clone size reflects TCRdb's work, not the paper's. A total of under 350,000 distinct CDR3 sequences appear in this sample, roughly 17% of them only once. The ten largest clones represent around 23% of the sample.

Ficoll-Paque density gradient centrifugation was the method used to isolate PBMCs. The sequencing input was PBMCs or a T cell subset sorted from them (not recorded which). This TCR came from a man between 18 and 29 years old who had mild COVID-19 (a few samples of this study predate the infection). The sample titles of this study are shuffled in the database, so cell type and time point are left out; the donor was told from shared clones. The chain uses TRBV5-1 and TRBJ1-1, with TRBD1 identical over 8 junction bases. The nucleotides read TGCGCCAGCAGCGGGACAGGTAGTGGGAACACTGAAGCTTTCTTT. It encodes CASSGTGSGNTEAFF.